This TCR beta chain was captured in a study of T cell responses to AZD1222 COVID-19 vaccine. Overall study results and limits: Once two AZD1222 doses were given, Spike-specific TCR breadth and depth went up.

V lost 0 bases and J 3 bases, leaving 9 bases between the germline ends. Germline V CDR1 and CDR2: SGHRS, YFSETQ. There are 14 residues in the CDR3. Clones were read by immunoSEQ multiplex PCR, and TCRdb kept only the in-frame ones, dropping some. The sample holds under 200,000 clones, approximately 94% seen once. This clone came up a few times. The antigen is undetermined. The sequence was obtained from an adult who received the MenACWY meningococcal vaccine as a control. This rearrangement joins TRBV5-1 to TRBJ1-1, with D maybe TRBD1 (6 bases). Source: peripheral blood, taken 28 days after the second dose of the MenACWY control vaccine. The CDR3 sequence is CASSLVGADTEAFF. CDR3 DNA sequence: TGCGCCAGCAGCTTGGTGGGGGCTGACACTGAAGCTTTCTTT.